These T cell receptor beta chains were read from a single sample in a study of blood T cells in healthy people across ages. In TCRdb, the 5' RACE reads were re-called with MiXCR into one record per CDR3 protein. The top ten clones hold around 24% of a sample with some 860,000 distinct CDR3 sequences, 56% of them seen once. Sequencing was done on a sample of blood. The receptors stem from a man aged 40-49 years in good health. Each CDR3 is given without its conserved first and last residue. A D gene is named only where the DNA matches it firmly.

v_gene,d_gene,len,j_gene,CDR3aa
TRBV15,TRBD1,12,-,ATSRDRGYNEQY
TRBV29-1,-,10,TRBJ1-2,SVGGVTEIYT
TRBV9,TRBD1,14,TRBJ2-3,ASSVAGRGREDTQY
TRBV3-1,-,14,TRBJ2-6,ASSQDSVSGANVLT
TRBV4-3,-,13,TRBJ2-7,ASSQEARGAYEQY
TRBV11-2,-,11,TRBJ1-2,ASSSLSQNGYT
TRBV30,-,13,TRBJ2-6,AWSEKTSGANVLT
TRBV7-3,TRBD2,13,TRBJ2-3,ASSSGGGRGNTQY
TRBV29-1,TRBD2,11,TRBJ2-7,SAASGGSYEQY
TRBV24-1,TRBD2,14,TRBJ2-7,ATSVWREGVGYEQY
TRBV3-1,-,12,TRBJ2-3,ASSQGPGAYTQY
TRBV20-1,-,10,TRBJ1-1,SATAGPTEAF
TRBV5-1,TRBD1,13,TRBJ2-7,ASSPGDRDGSEQY
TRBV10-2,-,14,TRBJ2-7,ASIDVGGKLSYEQY
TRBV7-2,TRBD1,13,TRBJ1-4,ASSSTTGEREKLF
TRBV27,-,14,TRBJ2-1,ASSFSSGAQLNEQF
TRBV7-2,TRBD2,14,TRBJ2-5,ASSLILAGPEETQY
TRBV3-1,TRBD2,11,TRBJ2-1,ASSQGLAGEQF
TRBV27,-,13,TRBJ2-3,ASRRGQQFADTQY
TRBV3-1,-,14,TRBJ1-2,ASSPAGAGTYYGYT
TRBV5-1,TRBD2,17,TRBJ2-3,ASSLRLASGGPSTGTQY
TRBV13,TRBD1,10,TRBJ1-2,ASSARDRGYT
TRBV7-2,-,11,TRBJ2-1,ASSLVVRAGQF
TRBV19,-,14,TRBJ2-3,ASSLRSGLGTDTQY
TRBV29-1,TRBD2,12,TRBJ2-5,SAFFSGRLETQY
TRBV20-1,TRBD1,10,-,SAPGQGLTQF
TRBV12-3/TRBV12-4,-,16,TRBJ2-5,AGETEFEGPLLEETQY
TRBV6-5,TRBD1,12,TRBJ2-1,ASRGTGRQGEQF
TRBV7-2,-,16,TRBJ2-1,ASSLVEGGQGRNNEQF
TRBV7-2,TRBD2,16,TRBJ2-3,ASSLRLAGVMDTDTQY
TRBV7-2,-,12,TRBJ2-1,ASRFDLSYNEQF
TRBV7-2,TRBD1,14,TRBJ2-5,ASSLLMGQIQETQY